The 32 T cell receptor beta chains in this list originate from one sample, sequenced in a study of blood T cells in healthy people across ages. Through a sample-barcoded 5' primer and a J-beta primer mix, a second PCR was run for 7 to 11 cycles. TCRdb recomputed calls from the 5' RACE reads with MiXCR, one row per CDR3 protein. The sample shows 500,000 to 700,000 distinct CDR3 sequences, about 30% of them seen only once. The sequencing input was blood. These receptors were obtained from a woman older than 75 in good health.

This clonotype was observed many times. The V gene is TRBV15, the J gene TRBJ2-1; 9 nucleotides match TRBD1. J lost 1 base, V lost 5 bases, and 9 bases had no gene match. From germline, CDR1 is LNHNV and CDR2 YYDKDF (reference sequence). The CDR3 contains 17 residues. CDR3 in DNA: TGTGCCACCAGCGGACAGGGGCGCCCGGGATCCTACAATGAGCAGTTCTTC. Its translation is CATSGQGRPGSYNEQFF.

The chain recombines TRBV7-3 with TRBJ2-1, with D perhaps matching TRBD1 or TRBD2 (5 bases each). TRBJ2-7 matches the DNA end more closely, so the J call is doubtful. The CDR3 is 16 amino acids. Germline V gives CDR1 SGHTA, CDR2 FQGTGA. The CDR3, as DNA: TGTGCCAGCAGCTACCAGCCGGGGCCTGCCTACAATGAGCAGTACTTC. Its translation is CASSYQPGPAYNEQYF.

This clonotype was seen at least ten times. The V call is TRBV5-1, the J call TRBJ2-5, with D tentatively TRBD2 (6 bases). Trimming took 0 bases from V and 3 from J, leaving 9 bases between them. The CDR3 spans 14 residues. The germline V gene encodes CDR1 SGHRS and CDR2 YFSETQ. This CDR3 is CASSLEGLEETQYF. DNA of the CDR3: TGCGCCAGCAGCTTGGAGGGACTCGAAGAGACCCAGTACTTC.

The table lists this clonotype with many counts. The rearrangement joins TRBV20-1 to TRBJ1-5; D is unclear. The CDR3 totals 15 residues. CDR1 is DFQATT, CDR2 SNEGSKA, per germline (reference sequence). The V end lost 3 bases, the J end lost 10 bases, and 22 bases lay between the germline ends. CDR3 sequence (DNA): TGCAGTGCTAGTGTCGAGGAACAGTTTTACTCCCCCCAGCATTTT. It is translated as CSASVEEQFYSPQHF.

This clonotype was detected many times. This chain links TRBV15 with TRBJ2-6; D is unclear. The CDR3 contains 12 residues. Trimming took 5 bases from V and 6 from J, leaving 5 bases between them. Germline V gene data show CDR1 as LNHNV and CDR2 as YYDKDF (reference sequence). CDR3 sequence reads: CATSAEANVLTF. CDR3 nucleotide sequence: TGTGCCACCAGCGCTGAGGCCAACGTCCTGACTTTC.

This clonotype was detected ten times or more. This may arise from a read error, as a much more abundant clone is one base away. This chain connects TRBV20-1 to TRBJ2-1; D perhaps matches TRBD2 (5 bases). There are 12 residues in the CDR3. CDR1 and CDR2 from the germline V gene are DFQATT and SNEGSKA (reference sequence). CDR3 amino acids: CRAKRNYNEQFF. CDR3 DNA sequence: TGCAGGGCTAAGCGGAACTACAATGAGCAGTTCTTC.

Worth noting for this clonotype: This may come from a read error, since a much larger clone is one base off. The rearrangement uses TRBV20-1 and TRBJ2-1; D possibly uses TRBD1 or TRBD2 (5 bases each). V was trimmed by 6 bases and J by 3 bases, leaving 18 bases between them. In germline, CDR1 is DFQATT, CDR2 SNEGSKA (reference sequence). The CDR3 is 15 amino acids. For the CDR3, the DNA is TGCAGTGCCCTCGGGGCTTCTCTAGACTACAATGAGCAGTTCTTC. This encodes CSALGASLDYNEQFF.

This clonotype was seen repeatedly, ten times or more. V and J are TRBV7-3 and TRBJ2-1; 12 nucleotides align to TRBD2. The CDR3 contains 16 residues. Germline values: CDR1 SGHTA, CDR2 FQGTGA. The J segment lost 9 bases and the V segment lost 1 base, leaving 7 bases of the junction unmatched. CDR3: CASSLMASGGVGEQFF. Written as DNA, the CDR3 is TGTGCCAGCAGCTTAATGGCTAGCGGGGGGGTAGGTGAGCAGTTCTTC.

This chain joins TRBV18 and TRBJ2-1; D gene uncertain. The CDR3 spans 12 residues. The V and J ends lost 2 bases and 13 bases respectively, with 12 bases between them. Germline V gives CDR1 KGHSH, CDR2 LQKENI. The CDR3 protein is CASSPDERTQFF. CDR3 nucleotide sequence: TGTGCCAGCTCACCAGACGAGAGGACCCAGTTCTTC.

The chain carries TRBV19 and TRBJ2-1; 10 bases are shared with TRBD2. Unmatched junction bases numbered 7, after V lost 8 bases and J lost 9 bases. CDR3 size: 13 residues. Germline V gene lookup returns CDR1 LNHDA and CDR2 SQIVND (reference sequence). CDR3 amino acids: CASSASGGGEQFF. For the CDR3, the DNA is TGTGCCAGTTCGGCTAGCGGGGGAGGTGAGCAGTTCTTC.

This clonotype occurred once. V and J are TRBV29-1 and TRBJ2-3; D uncertain. Germline V CDR1 and CDR2: SQVTM, ANQGSEA. This CDR3 is built from 10 residues. V was shortened by 4 bases and J by 6 bases, with 5 bases between the two germline ends. CDR3 loop: CSVGLDTQYF. Here the CDR3 DNA reads TGCAGCGTTGGATTGGATACGCAGTATTTT.

This clonotype was picked up one time. A much bigger clone sits one base away, suggesting this may be a read error. The V call is TRBV2, the J call TRBJ2-3; TRBD2 might be the D (6 bases). The CDR3 consists of 15 residues. Trimming shortened V by 6 bases and J by 2 bases, and 15 bases separated the two germline ends. The germline V gene has CDR1 SNHLY and CDR2 FYNNEI. This CDR3 reads CASSGLTGPTDTQYF. The CDR3 bases are TGTGCCAGCAGCGGACTAACGGGGCCCACAGATACGCAGTATTTT.

This chain connects TRBV5-1 to TRBJ2-5; weak D call: TRBD1 (5 bases). The J call may not be correct, given that the DNA end is closer to TRBJ2-7. The CDR3 contains 16 residues. Germline loops: CDR1 SGHRS, CDR2 YFSETQ. The CDR3 loop reads CASSLAPIDSTYEQYF. CDR3 nucleotide sequence: TGCGCCAGCAGCTTGGCCCCAATCGACAGTACCTACGAGCAGTACTTC.

In its sample, this clonotype was seen once. The V and J genes are TRBV30 and TRBJ2-3, with 13 nucleotides matching TRBD2. Germline lookup yields CDR1 GTSNPN and CDR2 SVGIG (reference sequence). After removal of 1 base from V and 6 bases from J, the junction contained 4 bases not matched to a gene. CDR3 length: 15 residues. The CDR3 nucleotides read TGTGCCTGGAGTGAACTAGCGGGGGGGCAGGATACGCAGTATTTT. Translating gives CAWSELAGGQDTQYF.

This clonotype appeared a few times. The genes are TRBV2 and TRBJ1-4; D ambiguous. CDR1 SNHLY and CDR2 FYNNEI come from the germline V gene. The CDR3 is 13 residues long. The V end lost 10 bases, the J end lost 7 bases, and 16 bases lay between the germline ends. In DNA, the CDR3 is TGTGCCACCGCCGGTACCGGGAGTGAAAAACTGTTTTTT. This translates into CATAGTGSEKLFF. Combining the CDR3 with reference TRBV2 and TRBJ1-4 gives the whole variable domain EPEVTQTPSHQVTQMGQEVILRCVPISNHLYFYWYRQILGQKVEFLVSFYNNEISEKSEIFDDQFSVERPDGSNFTLKIRSTKLEDSAMYFCATAGTGSEKLFFGSGTQLSVL.

This clonotype showed up just a few times. The V and J genes are TRBV9 and TRBJ1-1; D uncertain. The germline V and J ends were trimmed by 0 bases and 6 bases, with 6 bases remaining between them. CDR1 is SGDLS, CDR2 YYNGEE, per germline. This CDR3 comprises 12 residues. The CDR3 coding sequence is TGTGCCAGCAGCGTAGACGGGTCTGAAGCTTTCTTT. It encodes CASSVDGSEAFF.

This clonotype was seen ten or more times. This chain links TRBV11-2 with TRBJ2-5, with 8 bases matching TRBD1. Germline-derived CDR1 and CDR2 are SGHAT and FQNNGV. The CDR3 runs 16 residues. The junction had 10 bases not matched to a gene; V was cut back by 2 bases and J by 5 bases. This chain's CDR3 is CASSLNYRGMKETQYF. CDR3 DNA sequence: TGTGCCAGCAGCTTAAATTACAGGGGGATGAAGGAGACCCAGTACTTC.

This chain joins TRBV5-8 and TRBJ2-1; 12 bases are a match to TRBD1. Germline V gives CDR1 SGHTS, CDR2 YDEGEE. CDR3 length: 20 amino acids. V dropped 9 bases and J dropped 6; count of bases not matched to a gene: 25. CDR3: CANIEAPGQGTGGIVNEQFF. The DNA of the CDR3 is TGTGCCAACATCGAAGCACCGGGACAGGGGACAGGGGGCATTGTCAATGAGCAGTTCTTC.

A word on this clonotype: A much larger clone sits a single nucleotide away, making a read error possible. The chain carries TRBV4-3 and TRBJ2-7, with D possibly being TRBD2 (7 bases). This CDR3 has 17 amino acids. Per the germline V gene, CDR1 is LGHNA and CDR2 is YSLEER. Trimming took 0 bases from V and 7 from J, leaving 22 bases between them. The CDR3 spells CASSQEGGRLAYNEQYF. CDR3 bases: TGCGCCAGCAGCCAAGAGGGGGGGCGGCTCGCCTACAATGAGCAGTACTTC.

In the case of this clonotype: Possible read error: a much larger clone is one base away. The rearrangement uses TRBV6-2 or TRBV6-3 and TRBJ2-7; D is ambiguous. The germline V gene encodes CDR1 MNHEY and CDR2 SVGEGT. The CDR3 contains 12 residues. The DNA for the CDR3 is TGTACCAGCAGCGACCTCTGGGACGAGCAGTACTTC. Translation: CTSSDLWDEQYF.

V gene TRBV29-1 combines with J gene TRBJ2-2; D not certain. CDR1 is SQVTM, CDR2 ANQGSEA, per germline. Trimming removed 6 bases at V and 1 base at J, with 12 bases between. This CDR3 contains 14 residues. The CDR3 region is CSVEPDGNTGELFF. The CDR3 DNA sequence: TGCAGCGTCGAGCCGGACGGGAACACCGGGGAGCTGTTTTTT.

Details on this clonotype: This may be a read error, as it is one base from a much larger clone. The genes are TRBV5-6 and TRBJ2-3; D perhaps matches TRBD2 (5 bases). The CDR3 sequence is 16 residues long. CDR1 is SGHDT and CDR2 is YYEEEE in the germline V gene. Trimming stripped 4 bases from V and 5 bases from J, with 20 bases between. The CDR3 DNA is TGTGCCAGCAGCCCGATGAATGGCACCCGGGGAGATACGCAGTATTTT. Amino acid sequence: CASSPMNGTRGDTQYF.

To note about this clonotype: A much larger clone lies a single base off, so this may be a read error. This rearrangement joins TRBV7-8 to TRBJ2-7, with a possible D match to TRBD2 (5 bases). The J call may be faulty, since TRBJ2-5 better matches the DNA end. The CDR3 length is 12 residues. Germline CDR1 SGHVS, CDR2 FQNEAQ. The CDR3 sequence: CAALKAGETQYF. The CDR3 bases are TGTGCCGCCCTCAAGGCGGGAGAGACCCAGTACTTC.

This clonotype was counted at least ten times. This chain uses TRBV6-2 or TRBV6-3 with TRBJ2-5; D gene uncertain. The V gene lost 5 bases and the J gene lost 3 bases, with 4 bases spanning the gap. Looked up from germline, CDR1 is MNHEY and CDR2 is SVGEGT. The CDR3 loop spans 11 amino acids. This CDR3 reads CASSRKETQYF. The CDR3, as DNA: TGTGCCAGCAGTCGAAAAGAGACCCAGTACTTC.

Ten or more counts support this clonotype. The genes are TRBV5-1 and TRBJ1-6; TRBD1 matches at 7 bases. J was trimmed by 6 bases and V by 3 bases; bases with no gene match: 6. The CDR3 has 15 residues. Germline values: CDR1 SGHRS, CDR2 YFSETQ. DNA of the CDR3: TGCGCCAGCAGCTACGCCCGGGACAGTAATTCACCCCTCCACTTT. Translation: CASSYARDSNSPLHF.

This clonotype was detected a few times. Just one base apart from a much larger clone, this may be a read error. The chain employs TRBV5-1 and TRBJ2-1; no reliable D call. Germline V gives CDR1 SGHRS, CDR2 YFSETQ. Trimming removed 0 bases at V and 13 bases at J, with 11 bases between. The CDR3 consists of 12 residues. CDR3 sequence (DNA): TGCGCCAGCAGCTTGGAACAAGAGACCCAGTTCTTC. Translation: CASSLEQETQFF.

Notes on this clonotype: One base away lies a much larger clone, so this may be a sequencing read error. V usage is TRBV18 and J usage is TRBJ2-5; 8 bases align to TRBD1. The CDR3 is made up of 15 amino acids. The trim removed 3 bases at V and 11 bases at J, leaving 14 bases unmatched. The germline V gene encodes CDR1 KGHSH and CDR2 LQKENI. This CDR3 reads CASSPPGQVYNEQYF. In DNA, the CDR3 is TGTGCCAGCTCACCCCCGGGACAGGTATACAATGAGCAGTACTTC.

Ten or more counts support this clonotype. The V call is TRBV20-1, the J call TRBJ1-5; a weak D match, TRBD1 (5 bases). V was clipped by 5 bases and J by 0 bases, with 11 bases between them. Per germline, CDR1 DFQATT and CDR2 SNEGSKA (reference sequence). CDR3 length: 14 residues. The CDR3 DNA reads as TGCAGTGCTCTGAACAGGTATAGCAATCAGCCCCAGCATTTT. Its translation is CSALNRYSNQPQHF.

V gene TRBV4-1 combines with J gene TRBJ2-6; D unclear. In germline, CDR1 is MGHRA, CDR2 YSYEKL. The CDR3 consists of 15 residues. The V and J ends lost 0 bases and 4 bases respectively, with 7 bases between them. CDR3 loop: CASSQDGWGANVLTF. The CDR3 DNA reads as TGCGCCAGCAGCCAAGATGGTTGGGGGGCCAACGTCCTGACTTTC.

This clonotype was counted a few times. This rearrangement joins TRBV7-2 to TRBJ1-1; a possible D gene is TRBD1 (6 bases). The CDR3 has 13 amino acids. Germline CDR1 is SGHTA and CDR2 is FQGNSA. With 10 bases removed from V and 0 bases from J, the gap between germline ends came to 12 bases. The CDR3 is CATSGHMNTEAFF. DNA for the CDR3: TGTGCCACATCGGGACATATGAACACTGAAGCTTTCTTT.

Turning to this clonotype: A much larger clone lies one base from this, so it may be a read error. V usage is TRBV20-1 and J usage is TRBJ2-4; either TRBD1 or TRBD2 may fit D (6 bases each). The J call could be wrong; TRBJ2-7 is a better fit for the DNA end. Germline-derived CDR1 and CDR2 are DFQATT and SNEGSKA (reference sequence). The CDR3 sequence is 13 residues long. The CDR3 DNA reads as TGCAGTGCTTGGGGGGACAACTCCTGCGAGCAGTACTTC. It specifies CSAWGDNSCEQYF.

A few counts support this clonotype. The V gene is TRBV20-1, the J gene TRBJ1-2; 8 nucleotides line up with TRBD1. V trimming: 4 bases; J trimming: 6 bases; junction bases outside the gene matches: 4. The CDR3 contains 12 residues. CDR1 is DFQATT and CDR2 is SNEGSKA in the germline V gene (reference sequence). CDR3 sequence: CSATSGGNGYTF. The DNA for the CDR3 is TGCAGTGCTACTTCAGGGGGCAATGGCTACACCTTC.